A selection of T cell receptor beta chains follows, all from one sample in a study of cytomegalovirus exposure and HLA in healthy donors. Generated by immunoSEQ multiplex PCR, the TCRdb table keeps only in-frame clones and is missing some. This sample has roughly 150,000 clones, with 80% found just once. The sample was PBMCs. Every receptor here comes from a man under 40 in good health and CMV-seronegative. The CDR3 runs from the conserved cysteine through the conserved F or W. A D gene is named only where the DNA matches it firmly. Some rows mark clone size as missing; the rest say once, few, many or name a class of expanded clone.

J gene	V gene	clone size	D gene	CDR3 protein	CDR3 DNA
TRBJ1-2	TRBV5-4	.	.	CASSLETALYGYTF	TGTGCCAGCAGCTTGGAGACAGCCCTATATGGCTACACCTTC
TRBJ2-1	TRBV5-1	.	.	CASSGGTDADEQFF	TGCGCCAGCAGCGGGGGGACAGACGCCGATGAGCAGTTCTTC
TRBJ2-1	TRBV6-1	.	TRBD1	CASSENRGFGNEQFF	TGTGCCAGCAGTGAGAACAGGGGGTTTGGCAATGAGCAGTTCTTC
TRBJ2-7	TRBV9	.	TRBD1	CASSAELWDSYEQYF	TGTGCCAGCAGCGCCGAGCTATGGGACAGCTACGAGCAGTACTTC
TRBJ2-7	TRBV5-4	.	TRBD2	CASSRAGTSSYEQYF	TGTGCCAGCAGCCGGGCCGGGACTAGCTCCTACGAGCAGTACTTC
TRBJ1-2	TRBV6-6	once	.	CASSYLNLPRGGYTF	TGTGCCAGCAGTTACTTGAACCTCCCGCGGGGTGGCTACACCTTC
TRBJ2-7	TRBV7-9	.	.	CASSLTEDSYEQYF	TGTGCCAGCAGCCTGACAGAGGACTCCTACGAGCAGTACTTC
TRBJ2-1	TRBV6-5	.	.	CASSYSAARLNEQFF	TGTGCCAGCAGTTACTCGGCCGCGCGGCTTAATGAGCAGTTCTTC
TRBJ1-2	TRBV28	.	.	CASSLNRGWGDGYTF	TGTGCCAGCAGTTTAAATAGGGGGTGGGGAGATGGCTACACCTTC
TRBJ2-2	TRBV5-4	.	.	CASSLDGGGWGELFF	TGTGCCAGCAGCTTGGACGGAGGGGGCTGGGGGGAGCTGTTTTTT
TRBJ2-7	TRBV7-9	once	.	CSSSHEPYLQYF	TGTTCCAGCAGCCACGAGCCCTATTTGCAGTACTTC
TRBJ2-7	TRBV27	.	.	CASSLSTDKTYEQYF	TGTGCCAGCAGTTTATCTACGGACAAGACCTACGAGCAGTACTTC
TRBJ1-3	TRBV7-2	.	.	CASSFQGGSGNTIYF	TGTGCCAGCAGCTTTCAAGGGGGCTCTGGAAACACCATATATTTT
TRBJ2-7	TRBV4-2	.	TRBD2	CASSRNKLAGAYEQYF	TGTGCCAGCAGCCGGAATAAACTAGCGGGAGCCTACGAGCAGTACTTC
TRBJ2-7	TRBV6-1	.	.	CASSFPITGEGEQYF	TGTGCCAGCAGCTTTCCTATCACGGGGGAAGGAGAGCAGTACTTC
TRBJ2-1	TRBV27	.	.	CASSFGTAGWEQFF	TGTGCCAGCAGTTTCGGGACTGCGGGGTGGGAGCAGTTCTTC
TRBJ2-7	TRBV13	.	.	CASSPTGDPYEQYF	TGTGCCAGCAGCCCCACGGGGGACCCCTACGAGCAGTACTTC
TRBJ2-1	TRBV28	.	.	CASSPLQEQFF	TGTGCCAGCAGTCCCCTTCAGGAGCAGTTCTTC
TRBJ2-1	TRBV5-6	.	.	CASSFLRNEQFF	TGTGCCAGCAGCTTCTTGAGGAATGAGCAGTTCTTC
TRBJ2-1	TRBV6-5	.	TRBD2	CASSYQLAGGNEQFF	TGTGCCAGCAGTTATCAACTAGCGGGAGGTAATGAGCAGTTCTTC